These 25 T cell receptor beta chains were all obtained from the same sample, sequenced in a study of Graves' ophthalmopathy and Graves' hyperthyroidism (dated by TCRdb to the late 2010s). TCRdb lists the instrument as Illumina HiSeq 2000. For repertoire sequencing, the TCR beta CDR3 regions were amplified from RNA transcripts. The first round was an RT-PCR using HTBI primers with the Qiagen OneStep RT-PCR kit, and this first round was followed by a second-round multiplex PCR, then size selection and purification. TCRdb redid the processing of the public reads, applying fastp at Q25 and MiXCR, and retained in-frame beta chains. CDR3 protein sequences are deduplicated, and each keeps its most common genes and DNA. For this sample the table gives roughly 400,000 distinct CDR3 sequences, of which 15% were detected only once. The top ten clones comprise roughly 7% of the sample. Specimen: peripheral blood. The receptors originated from a woman aged 18-29 years with stable Graves' hyperthyroidism. Donor details come from another sample of the same person, matched by shared clones.

This clonotype was seen ten or more times. The V gene is TRBV11-2, the J gene TRBJ1-1, with D maybe TRBD1 (5 bases). Germline CDR1 is SGHAT and CDR2 is FQNNGV. V was clipped by 0 bases and J by 2 bases, with 22 bases between them. The CDR3 is made up of 19 amino acids. CDR3 amino acids: CASSLDRPTVRTPNTEAFF. CDR3 nucleotide sequence: TGTGCCAGCAGCTTAGATCGCCCGACAGTCCGAACCCCCAACACTGAAGCTTTCTTT.

This clonotype was counted at least ten times. The CDR3 DNA follows: TGTGCCAGCAAGGGACAGCAAAACACCGGGGAGCTGTTTTTT. Translated, it gives CASKGQQNTGELFF. The chain is built from TRBV6-2 or TRBV6-3 and TRBJ2-2; 7 bases are a match to TRBD1. This CDR3 comprises 14 residues. V trimming: 7 bases; J trimming: 2 bases; junction bases outside the gene matches: 4. CDR1 and CDR2 (germline): MNHEY, SVGEGT.

The V and J genes are TRBV7-9 and TRBJ2-7, with 8 bases fitting TRBD1. The CDR3 runs to 13 residues. V lost 0 bases, J lost 10 bases, and 5 bases stayed unmatched. Germline-derived CDR1 and CDR2 are SEHNR and FQNEAQ (reference sequence). The CDR3 DNA is TGTGCCAGCAGCTTAGCAGGACAGGGTTCTCAGTACTTC. Translation: CASSLAGQGSQYF.

The table lists this clonotype with many counts. The V call is TRBV29-1, the J call TRBJ1-2; no reliable D call. Germline V gene lookup returns CDR1 SQVTM and CDR2 ANQGSEA. Trimming shortened V by 0 bases and J by 8 bases, and 13 bases separated the two germline ends. The CDR3 totals 13 residues. CDR3: CSVEERRKGGYTF. CDR3 coding DNA: TGCAGCGTTGAAGAACGGAGGAAAGGAGGCTACACCTTC.

This clonotype was seen ten or more times. This rearrangement joins TRBV11-2 to TRBJ2-7; 7 bases line up with TRBD1. The CDR3 length is 13 residues. CDR1 and CDR2 (germline): SGHAT, FQNNGV. J was trimmed by 3 bases and V by 4 bases; bases with no gene match: 3. The DNA for the CDR3 is TGTGCCAGCAGCTCGGGACAGCTCTACGAGCAGTACTTC. Translation: CASSSGQLYEQYF.

The V and J genes are TRBV12-3 or TRBV12-4 and TRBJ1-6, with D unclear. This CDR3 comprises 12 residues. The germline V and J ends were trimmed by 5 bases and 12 bases, with 11 bases remaining between them. The DNA for the CDR3 is TGTGCCAGCAGTACCGCCGCTGGACCCCTCCACTTT. It translates to CASSTAAGPLHF.

This clonotype was counted many times. The DNA of the CDR3 is TGTGCCAGTAGTATTAAAAGGACGTCCAATCAGCCCCAGCATTTT. Translation: CASSIKRTSNQPQHF. The chain links TRBV19 to TRBJ1-5; D not resolved. This CDR3 contains 15 residues. V dropped 3 bases and J dropped 3 bases, with 12 bases sitting between them. The germline V gene has CDR1 LNHDA and CDR2 SQIVND (reference sequence). Using reference TRBV19 and TRBJ1-5 for the parts outside the CDR3, the full variable domain is DGGITQSPKYLFRKEGQNVTLSCEQNLNHDAMYWYRQDPGQGLRLIYYSQIVNDFQKGDIAEGYSVSREKKESFPLTVTSAQKNPTAFYLCASSIKRTSNQPQHFGDGTRLSIL.

This clonotype was seen repeatedly, ten times or more. The chain carries TRBV19 and TRBJ1-2; 8 bases are a match to TRBD1. CDR1 LNHDA and CDR2 SQIVND come from the germline V gene (reference sequence). With V trimmed by 5 bases and J by 8 bases, 13 bases remained unmatched. There are 15 residues in the CDR3. CDR3 sequence: CASSLPGTGLLGYTF. Written as DNA, the CDR3 is TGTGCCAGTAGTCTCCCCGGGACAGGCCTTTTGGGCTACACCTTC.

Concerning this clonotype: It may be a read error: a sequence one base away is much more abundant. The rearrangement joins TRBV2 to TRBJ1-5; perhaps TRBD1 as D (6 bases). V dropped 10 bases and J dropped 2 bases, with 15 bases sitting between them. The germline V gene encodes CDR1 SNHLY and CDR2 FYNNEI. The CDR3 spans 14 residues. CDR3 bases: TGTGCCAACAAGGGGGAGGTCGGCAATCAGCCCCAGCATTTT. Amino acid sequence: CANKGEVGNQPQHF.

The chain couples TRBV4-2 to TRBJ2-5, with 14 bases fitting TRBD2. From germline, CDR1 is LGHNA and CDR2 YNFKEQ. J gave up 5 bases and V 5 bases, and 13 bases lay outside the gene matches. The CDR3 totals 18 residues. CDR3 DNA: TGTGCCAGCAGCGCCCGACTAGCGGGGGGGCTTTATGGCGAGACCCAGTACTTC. Amino acids: CASSARLAGGLYGETQYF.

This clonotype was observed at least ten times. The genes are TRBV9 and TRBJ1-1; D unresolved. Germline V gene data show CDR1 as SGDLS and CDR2 as YYNGEE. Trimming pared 0 bases from V and 1 base from J, leaving 7 bases between. The CDR3 runs to 14 residues. The DNA for the CDR3 is TGTGCCAGCAGCGTAGTCCACAGGAACACTGAAGCTTTCTTT. It encodes CASSVVHRNTEAFF.

With regard to this clonotype: A junction boundary mismatches the germline segment, possibly from a read error. The chain couples TRBV5-1 to TRBJ1-2, with D perhaps TRBD1 (6 bases). The CDR3 extends over 13 amino acids. Looked up from germline, CDR1 is SGHRS and CDR2 is YFSETQ. The CDR3 here is CASSPQGNYGDTF. The CDR3 DNA sequence: TGCGCCAGCAGCCCGCAGGGGAACTATGGCGACACCTTC.

The chain joins TRBV12-3 or TRBV12-4 to TRBJ1-1; D remains unclear. With 6 bases removed from V and 8 bases from J, the gap between germline ends came to 22 bases. The CDR3 loop spans 15 amino acids. The CDR3 reads CASSQEGHRLGEAFF. The CDR3 nucleotides are TGTGCCAGCAGCCAAGAAGGCCACCGGTTGGGCGAAGCTTTCTTT.

This clonotype was picked up many times. The J gene is TRBJ1-3, the V gene TRBV7-2; D perhaps matches TRBD1 (5 bases). The CDR3 covers 15 residues. V lost 0 bases and J 3 bases, leaving 9 bases between the germline ends. Germline CDR1 is SGHTA and CDR2 is FQGNSA. The CDR3 protein is CASSLAGARGNTIYF. CDR3 DNA sequence: TGTGCCAGCAGCTTAGCAGGGGCCCGTGGAAACACCATATATTTT. Based on the CDR3 plus reference TRBV7-2 and TRBJ1-3, the full variable domain is GAGVSQSPSNKVTEKGKDVELRCDPISGHTALYWYRQSLGQGLEFLIYFQGNSAPDKSGLPSDRFSAERTGGSVSTLTIQRTQQEDSAVYLCASSLAGARGNTIYFGEGSWLTVV.

The CDR3 here is CASSSPGRYTGELFF. The CDR3 DNA reads TGTGCCAGCAGCTCCCCGGGCAGATACACCGGGGAGCTGTTTTTT. The gene calls are TRBV7-2 and TRBJ2-2; no firm D call. Germline V gene data show CDR1 as SGHTA and CDR2 as FQGNSA. V shed 4 bases and J shed 3 bases, with 12 bases lying between them. CDR3 size: 15 residues.

With respect to this clonotype: One junction end does not reproduce the germline sequence, and a read error may be involved. The V call is TRBV10-1, the J call TRBJ2-7; maybe TRBD1 (5 bases). The CDR3 loop spans 14 amino acids. CDR1 and CDR2 (germline): WNHNN, SYGVQD (reference sequence). Here the CDR3 reads CARSEAGAGNEQYF. The CDR3 region has the DNA TGCGCCCGCAGTGAAGCTGGGGCTGGGAACGAGCAGTACTTC.

The table lists this clonotype with many counts. This sequence joins TRBV6-2 or TRBV6-3 and TRBJ1-1; D gene uncertain. The CDR3 has 20 residues. Trimming shortened V by 2 bases and J by 0 bases, and 25 bases separated the two germline ends. Per germline, CDR1 MNHEY and CDR2 SVGEGT. CDR3 region: CASSYHYARAILLMNTEAFF. The CDR3 DNA reads as TGTGCCAGCAGTTACCATTACGCGAGAGCGATACTTCTTATGAACACTGAAGCTTTCTTT.

This clonotype was counted at least ten times. The chain is built from TRBV6-1 and TRBJ2-3; TRBD1 matches 7 bases. V lost 6 bases to trimming and J lost 5 bases; unmatched junction nucleotides: 11. There are 15 residues in the CDR3. Germline lookup yields CDR1 MNHNS and CDR2 SASEGT. The DNA for the CDR3 is TGTGCCAGCAGCGAGACAGGGATACAAGGAGATACGCAGTATTTT. This codes for CASSETGIQGDTQYF.

This clonotype was seen repeatedly, ten times or more. CDR3 sequence reads: CASSLLTGRLEAFF. CDR3 sequence (DNA): TGTGCCAGCAGCTTATTGACCGGACGCTTGGAAGCTTTCTTT. J is TRBJ1-1 and V is TRBV7-9; D is uncertain. This CDR3 region has 14 residues. CDR1 and CDR2 from the germline V gene are SEHNR and FQNEAQ (reference sequence). Trimming cost V 2 bases and J 8 bases, with 15 bases left between them.

This clonotype was found many times. This may be a read error: a much more frequent sequence differs by one nucleotide. The chain recombines TRBV10-3 with TRBJ1-2; 7 positions agree with TRBD1. This CDR3 has 15 amino acids. CDR1 is ENHRY, CDR2 SYGVKD, per germline. CDR3 sequence (DNA): TGTGCCATCGGTGAGAGGGGGCGCGCCAACTATGGCTACACCTTC. Encoded protein: CAIGERGRANYGYTF.

The sample holds a few counts of this clonotype. The junction differs from germline at one of its ends, possibly a read error. V is TRBV12-3 or TRBV12-4 and J is TRBJ1-1; tentatively, D is TRBD1 (5 bases). The CDR3 consists of 19 residues. The CDR3 coding sequence is TGTGCCAGCAGTTTATCCCCAAGTGAGAGGGACGTACAGCACACTGATGCTTTCTTT. Encoded protein: CASSLSPSERDVQHTDAFF.

The sample holds many counts of this clonotype. The chain has TRBV4-2 and TRBJ1-5; no clear D. Germline loops: CDR1 LGHNA, CDR2 YNFKEQ. The CDR3 consists of 14 residues. Trimming cost V 1 base and J 0 bases, with 4 bases left between them. CDR3 residues: CASSQGVSNQPQHF. The CDR3 nucleotides are TGTGCCAGCAGCCAAGGCGTTAGCAATCAGCCCCAGCATTTT.

In this sample, this clonotype turned up many times. The chain is built from TRBV6-2 or TRBV6-3 and TRBJ2-2; no clear D. Germline V gene lookup returns CDR1 MNHEY and CDR2 SVGEGT. V gave up 4 bases and J gave up 4 bases, with 7 bases separating them. CDR3 size: 13 residues. The CDR3 DNA reads TGTGCCAGCAGTTGGAGACTCACCGGGGAGCTGTTTTTT. Amino acid sequence: CASSWRLTGELFF.

This clonotype was observed many times. CDR3 protein: CASSYPRSTGTVEGSFHEQYF. CDR3 coding DNA: TGTGCCAGCAGTTACCCCCGCTCTACCGGGACAGTGGAAGGGTCCTTCCACGAGCAGTACTTC. The V gene is TRBV6-6, the J gene TRBJ2-7; 7 bases map to TRBD1. The trim removed 2 bases at V and 5 bases at J, leaving 27 bases unmatched. Per the germline V gene, CDR1 is MNHNY and CDR2 is SVGAGI (reference sequence). The CDR3 consists of 21 residues.

This clonotype has only a few counts. The chain recombines TRBV3-1 with TRBJ1-2; D remains ambiguous. Germline CDR1 and CDR2: LGHDT and YNNKEL (reference sequence). Trimming shortened V by 3 bases and J by 6 bases, and 14 bases separated the two germline ends. The CDR3 runs 14 residues. CDR3 sequence (DNA): TGTGCCAGCAGCCAGCGGGCCTCGTTCCATGGCTACACCTTC. Its translation: CASSQRASFHGYTF.